This T cell receptor (beta chain) was documented in a study of T cell changes during pregnancy in multiple sclerosis. Here immunoSEQ multiplex PCR was the method, and the copy in TCRdb shows in-frame clones only, minus some. This table holds 90,000 to 120,000 clones, 85% to 95% found once. Germline V gene lookup returns CDR1 SGHTA and CDR2 FQGNSA. Trimming cost V 4 bases and J 2 bases; bases outside gene matches: 11. This CDR3 spans 16 amino acids. The source was peripheral blood, collected in the third trimester of pregnancy. The chain has TRBV7-2 and TRBJ2-7; 7 bases are shared with TRBD2. The origin of this receptor is a female donor in good health, enrolled as a control in a pregnancy study. The CDR3 is CASSSPNSGVTYEQYF. The DNA of the CDR3 is TGTGCCAGCAGCTCCCCGAACAGCGGGGTCACCTACGAGCAGTACTTC.